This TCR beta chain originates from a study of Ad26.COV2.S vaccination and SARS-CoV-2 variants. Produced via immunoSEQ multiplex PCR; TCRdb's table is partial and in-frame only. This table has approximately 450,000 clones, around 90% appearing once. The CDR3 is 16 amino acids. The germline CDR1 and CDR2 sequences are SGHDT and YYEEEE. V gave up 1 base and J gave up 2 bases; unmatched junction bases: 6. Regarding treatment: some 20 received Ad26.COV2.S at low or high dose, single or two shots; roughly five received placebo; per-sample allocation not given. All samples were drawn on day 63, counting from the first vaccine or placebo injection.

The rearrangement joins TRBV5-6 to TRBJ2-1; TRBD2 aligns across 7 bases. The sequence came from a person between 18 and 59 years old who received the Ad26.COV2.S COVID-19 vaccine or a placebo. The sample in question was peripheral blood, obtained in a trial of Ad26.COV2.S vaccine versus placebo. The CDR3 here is CASSLSVAGAYNEQFF. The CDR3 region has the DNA TGTGCCAGCAGCTTGAGTGTCGCGGGAGCCTACAATGAGCAGTTCTTC.